The 6 T cell receptor beta chains below were found in one sample sequenced in a study of blood T cells in healthy people across ages. With a J-beta primer mix and a sample-barcoded 5' primer, a second PCR ran roughly 6 to 11 cycles. In TCRdb, the 5' RACE reads were re-called with MiXCR into one record per CDR3 protein. The sample contains 910,000 or so distinct CDR3 sequences, roughly 51% of which appear only once. Sequenced sample: blood. The receptors stem from a woman in her sixties or seventies in good health.

The chain combines TRBV20-1 with TRBJ2-1, with 8 bases identical to TRBD2. The CDR3 runs to 20 residues. V lost 3 bases to trimming and J lost 0 bases; unmatched junction nucleotides: 19. Germline lookup yields CDR1 DFQATT and CDR2 SNEGSKA (reference sequence). The CDR3 nucleotides are TGCAGTGCTAGGGTTTTCACGGGAGGGCCAGTTCTAAGCTCCTACAATGAGCAGTTCTTC. Its protein product is CSARVFTGGPVLSSYNEQFF.

The chain links TRBV7-9 to TRBJ1-6; D might be TRBD1 (5 bases). This CDR3 spans 15 amino acids. With 5 bases removed from V and 7 bases from J, the gap between germline ends came to 15 bases. Germline CDR1 reads SEHNR; CDR2 reads FQNEAQ (reference sequence). The CDR3 reads CASSQEVGGNSPLHF. The CDR3 DNA sequence: TGTGCCAGCAGCCAAGAGGTTGGGGGAAATTCACCCCTCCACTTT.

The chain couples TRBV3-1 to TRBJ2-3; the D gene could be TRBD1 or TRBD2 (5 bases each). The CDR3 length is 14 residues. CDR1 and CDR2 from the germline V gene are LGHDT and YNNKEL (reference sequence). Trimming shortened V by 3 bases and J by 4 bases, and 11 bases separated the two germline ends. The CDR3 coding sequence is TGTGCCAGCAGCCAGACTACCAGGGCAGATACGCAGTATTTT. Protein: CASSQTTRADTQYF.

The chain is built from TRBV7-9 and TRBJ2-3; D remains ambiguous. The CDR3 has 14 residues. CDR1 is SEHNR and CDR2 is FQNEAQ in the germline V gene (reference sequence). V shed 7 bases and J shed 2 bases, with 13 bases lying between them. CDR3 loop: CASTGQPITDTQYF. CDR3 sequence (DNA): TGTGCCAGCACTGGCCAGCCCATCACAGATACGCAGTATTTT.

The rearrangement joins TRBV4-1 to TRBJ2-4; tentatively, D is TRBD2 (5 bases). V dropped 1 base and J dropped 6 bases, with 13 bases sitting between them. The germline V gene has CDR1 MGHRA and CDR2 YSYEKL. The length of the CDR3 is 15 residues. The CDR3, as DNA: TGCGCCAGCAGCCAAGCGGACTTTATCGGAAACATTCAGTACTTC. This translates into CASSQADFIGNIQYF.

CDR3 sequence: CSGGQANTGELFF. CDR3 DNA sequence: TGCAGCGGGGGGCAGGCGAACACCGGGGAGCTGTTTTTT. V and J are TRBV29-1 and TRBJ2-2, with a weak D call TRBD1 (6 bases). The CDR3 has 13 amino acids. Per the germline V gene, CDR1 is SQVTM and CDR2 is ANQGSEA. Between the trimmed V and J ends, which lost 7 bases and 0 bases, there was a span of 9 bases.